The 24 T cell receptor beta chains listed next were all sequenced from one sample in a study of cytomegalovirus exposure and HLA in healthy donors. Researchers ran the PCR with 60 Vbeta and 13 Jbeta primers. The table came from immunoSEQ multiplex PCR; TCRdb's copy has only in-frame clones and leaves some out. The sample carries 30,000 to 40,000 clones, just over 85% recorded once. The specimen sequenced was PBMCs. The receptors stem from a middle-aged woman in good health and CMV-seropositive.

J is TRBJ2-2 and V is TRBV10-1; tentatively, D is TRBD1 (5 bases). V shed 7 bases and J shed 0 bases, with 12 bases lying between them. Per the germline V gene, CDR1 is WNHNN and CDR2 is SYGVQD (reference sequence). The CDR3 contains 15 residues. The CDR3 sequence is CASIANRSNTGELFF. CDR3 sequence (DNA): TGCGCCAGCATCGCGAACAGGTCGAACACCGGGGAGCTGTTTTTT.

This chain links TRBV7-2 with TRBJ2-5, with 11 bases identical to TRBD2. Germline trimming cut 1 base from V and 1 base from J; bases unmatched to any gene: 5. Germline CDR1 and CDR2: SGHTA and FQGNSA. The CDR3 consists of 17 residues. The chain's CDR3 is CASSLVSSGGPQETQYF. The CDR3 DNA is TGTGCCAGCAGCTTAGTTTCTAGCGGGGGGCCCCAAGAGACCCAGTACTTC.

This clone has a single count. V usage is TRBV2 and J usage is TRBJ1-3; D gene unclear. The CDR3 spans 12 residues. Germline CDR1 reads SNHLY; CDR2 reads FYNNEI. Trimming left V 8 bases short and J 4 bases short, with 9 bases between. CDR3 DNA: TGTGCCAGCTCACAGTTCGGAAACACCATATATTTT. Protein: CASSQFGNTIYF.

This clone occurred once. J is TRBJ1-1 and V is TRBV5-8; 7 nucleotides agree with TRBD1. The junction had 3 bases not matched to a gene; V was cut back by 7 bases and J by 0 bases. Germline CDR1 is SGHTS and CDR2 is YDEGEE. The CDR3 consists of 13 residues. In nucleotides, the CDR3 is TGTGCCAGCGCGGGACAGATGAACACTGAAGCTTTCTTT. Translated, it gives CASAGQMNTEAFF.

This clone has more than one count but fewer than ten. The chain joins TRBV5-4 to TRBJ1-3, with a tentative D call TRBD1 (6 bases). CDR3 length: 20 amino acids. V lost 0 bases to trimming and J lost 2 bases, with 24 bases between them. Germline assignment: CDR1 SGHNT and CDR2 YYREEE (reference sequence). In DNA, the CDR3 is TGTGCCAGCAGCTTGGGGGTGTTGGCAGGGGATAGCCTTCCTGGAAACACCATATATTTT. Translation gives CASSLGVLAGDSLPGNTIYF.

This chain links TRBV5-4 with TRBJ2-6, with 8 bases matching TRBD1. V dropped 1 base and J dropped 0; count of bases not matched to a gene: 6. The CDR3 is 18 amino acids. From germline, CDR1 is SGHNT and CDR2 YYREEE (reference sequence). The chain's CDR3 is CASSLFGQGRSGANVLTF. CDR3 in DNA: TGTGCCAGCAGCTTGTTCGGACAGGGACGCTCTGGGGCCAACGTCCTGACTTTC.

This chain links TRBV19 with TRBJ2-7, with 11 bases aligning to TRBD2. The V segment lost 8 bases and the J segment 4 bases; nucleotides outside the gene matches: 7. This CDR3 has 14 amino acids. The germline V gene encodes CDR1 LNHDA and CDR2 SQIVND (reference sequence). CDR3 bases: TGTGCCAGTGCACCGACTAGCGGGGAGTACGAGCAGTACTTC. Protein product: CASAPTSGEYEQYF. The full variable domain, in which reference TRBV19 and TRBJ2-7 provide the parts outside the CDR3, is DGGITQSPKYLFRKEGQNVTLSCEQNLNHDAMYWYRQDPGQGLRLIYYSQIVNDFQKGDIAEGYSVSREKKESFPLTVTSAQKNPTAFYLCASAPTSGEYEQYFGPGTRLTVT.

The J gene is TRBJ2-1, the V gene TRBV7-8; 13 bases align to TRBD2. Looked up from germline, CDR1 is SGHVS and CDR2 is FQNEAQ. Trimming removed 5 bases from V and 7 bases from J; junction bases left unmatched: 8. The CDR3 runs 16 residues. CDR3 region: CASSAELAGGPNEQFF. CDR3 nucleotide sequence: TGTGCCAGCAGCGCGGAACTAGCGGGGGGGCCTAATGAGCAGTTCTTC. The entire variable domain, with the rest obtained from reference TRBV7-8 and TRBJ2-1, is as follows: GAGVSQSPRYKVAKRGQDVALRCDPISGHVSLFWYQQALGQGPEFLTYFQNEAQLDKSGLPSDRFFAERPEGSVSTLKIQRTQQEDSAVYLCASSAELAGGPNEQFFGPGTRLTVL.

This clone was recorded a few times. The chain uses TRBV6-4 and TRBJ1-5, with 7 nucleotides matching TRBD1. The CDR3 consists of 14 residues. Germline V lookup: CDR1 MRHNA, CDR2 SNTAGT. J lost 2 bases, V lost 5 bases, and 3 bases had no gene match. The CDR3 here is CASSSTGGNQPQHF. The CDR3 DNA reads as TGTGCCAGCAGTTCCACAGGGGGCAATCAGCCCCAGCATTTT.

V and J are TRBV6-5 and TRBJ2-2; weak D call: TRBD2 (6 bases). In germline, CDR1 is MNHEY, CDR2 SVGAGI. CDR3 length: 14 amino acids. Trimming pared 8 bases from V and 6 bases from J, leaving 16 bases between. CDR3 region: CASAGKKRAGELFF. CDR3 sequence (DNA): TGTGCCAGCGCGGGGAAAAAAAGGGCCGGGGAGCTGTTTTTT.

The rearrangement uses TRBV2 and TRBJ2-1; D is perhaps TRBD2 (5 bases). V lost 8 bases, J lost 6 bases, and 14 bases lay in between. Per germline, CDR1 SNHLY and CDR2 FYNNEI. The CDR3 is 13 residues long. The CDR3 sequence: CASAGIIINEQFF. DNA of the CDR3: TGTGCCAGCGCCGGGATAATAATCAATGAGCAGTTCTTC.

In nucleotides, the CDR3 is TGTGCCAGCTCACCGACAGGAATGAACACTGAAGCTTTCTTT. Amino acids: CASSPTGMNTEAFF. The rearrangement links TRBV18 to TRBJ1-1, with D tentatively TRBD1 (6 bases). This CDR3 contains 14 residues. Germline CDR1 is KGHSH and CDR2 is LQKENI. V was pared by 3 bases and J by 0 bases, with 8 bases between.

This clone was detected only a few times. This chain connects TRBV5-4 to TRBJ2-3; D gene uncertain. Trimming cost V 4 bases and J 2 bases, with 8 bases left between them. The CDR3 extends over 13 amino acids. Germline assignment: CDR1 SGHNT and CDR2 YYREEE (reference sequence). The DNA for the CDR3 is TGTGCCAGCAGCACCCACACCACAGATACGCAGTATTTT. The encoded protein is CASSTHTTDTQYF.

The chain has TRBV10-3 and TRBJ2-5; 7 bases match TRBD1. The germline CDR1 and CDR2 sequences are ENHRY and SYGVKD. With 8 bases clipped from V and 0 bases from J, the junction kept 6 bases outside the gene matches. CDR3 length: 14 residues. Written as DNA, the CDR3 is TGTGCCATCTCCACCAGGGGGTACCAAGAGACCCAGTACTTC. Its translation is CAISTRGYQETQYF.

The V gene is TRBV19, the J gene TRBJ2-2; TRBD1 matches at 9 bases. V lost 7 bases and J lost 4; bases outside the gene matches: 10. Germline V CDR1 and CDR2: LNHDA, SQIVND (reference sequence). The CDR3 loop spans 16 amino acids. The CDR3 nucleotides read TGTGCCAGTATTCCACAGGGGGCCTTGGGCACCGGGGAGCTGTTTTTT. Protein: CASIPQGALGTGELFF.

The chain employs TRBV18 and TRBJ1-6; 11 bases agree with TRBD1. CDR1 is KGHSH, CDR2 LQKENI, per germline. The CDR3 is 15 residues long. J lost 7 bases, V lost 3 bases, and 2 bases had no gene match. The CDR3 spells CASSPGTGGNSPLHF. The CDR3 coding sequence is TGTGCCAGCTCACCCGGGACAGGGGGGAATTCACCCCTCCACTTT.

In regard to this clone: Germline is not matched at one junction end, which may reflect a read error. V gene TRBV5-1 combines with J gene TRBJ1-2; D may be TRBD1 (5 bases). Germline-derived CDR1 and CDR2 are SGHRS and YFSETQ. The CDR3 is 12 amino acids. The CDR3 sequence is CASGHPGYGHTF. The CDR3 DNA reads as TGCGCCAGCGGCCACCCAGGGTATGGCCACACCTTC.

V is TRBV7-2 and J is TRBJ1-1; tentative D call: TRBD1 (5 bases). V dropped 5 bases and J dropped 3 bases, with 10 bases sitting between them. CDR3 length: 13 amino acids. Germline CDR1 and CDR2: SGHTA and FQGNSA. CDR3 nucleotides: TGTGCCAGCAGCCCTGGGACTCACACTGAAGCTTTCTTT. As protein: CASSPGTHTEAFF.

This chain connects TRBV18 to TRBJ2-1; 12 nucleotides agree with TRBD2. The trim removed 6 bases at V and 3 bases at J, leaving 0 bases unmatched. CDR3 length: 14 amino acids. Germline-derived CDR1 and CDR2 are KGHSH and LQKENI. CDR3 region: CASSGLAGYNEQFF. CDR3 nucleotide sequence: TGTGCCAGCTCGGGACTAGCGGGCTACAATGAGCAGTTCTTC.

The chain combines TRBV27 with TRBJ2-4; 15 bases match TRBD2. Germline CDR1 is MNHEY and CDR2 is SMNVEV (reference sequence). The CDR3 length is 17 residues. Trimming cost V 3 bases and J 15 bases; bases outside gene matches: 15. Here the CDR3 reads CASSFSGSGLAGGMRYF. The CDR3, as DNA: TGTGCCAGCAGTTTCTCGGGGAGCGGACTAGCGGGGGGGATGAGGTACTTC.

The rearrangement links TRBV10-3 to TRBJ1-6; D may be TRBD1 (6 bases). This CDR3 spans 14 amino acids. V shed 6 bases and J shed 11 bases, with 17 bases lying between them. Germline CDR1 is ENHRY and CDR2 is SYGVKD. The chain's CDR3 is CAIRHHREKTPLHF. CDR3 in DNA: TGTGCCATCAGGCACCACAGGGAAAAAACACCCCTCCACTTT.

This chain links TRBV5-1 with TRBJ2-2; D unresolved. In germline, CDR1 is SGHRS, CDR2 YFSETQ. The CDR3 sequence is 13 residues long. V lost 4 bases and J 6 bases, leaving 10 bases between the germline ends. Written as DNA, the CDR3 is TGCGCCAGCAGCACCGTAGAGGCCGGGGAGCTGTTTTTT. It translates to CASSTVEAGELFF.

The chain employs TRBV2 and TRBJ2-3; TRBD1 matches 9 bases. The trim removed 10 bases at V and 3 bases at J, leaving 8 bases unmatched. The CDR3 is 14 amino acids. Germline V lookup: CDR1 SNHLY, CDR2 FYNNEI. This CDR3 is CAINRDRVTDTQYF. CDR3 sequence (DNA): TGTGCCATCAACCGGGACAGGGTGACAGATACGCAGTATTTT.

The gene calls are TRBV4-3 and TRBJ2-5; 7 bases agree with TRBD1. V lost 4 bases to trimming and J lost 5 bases; unmatched junction nucleotides: 16. Germline loops: CDR1 LGHNA, CDR2 YSLEER. This CDR3 is 17 amino acids long. The CDR3 nucleotides are TGCGCCAGCAGCCCCAGAGGGTCGTCAGGGGGAGCTGAGACCCAGTACTTC. This translates into CASSPRGSSGGAETQYF.